This TCR beta chain was documented in a study of CD4 T cells in relation to SARS-CoV-2 and coronaviruses. Comments on this clone: What it binds is not known.

Per germline, CDR1 SGHTA and CDR2 FQGNSA. After removal of 1 base from V and 1 base from J, the junction contained 3 bases not matched to a gene. The CDR3 sequence is 16 residues long. General study points: The assay detects memory recall responses, not culture-primed primary responses.

The table came from immunoSEQ multiplex PCR; TCRdb's copy has only in-frame clones and leaves some out. The sample records 35,000 to 45,000 clones, around 89% being singletons. This receptor was obtained from an adult with COVID-19. The chain is built from TRBV7-2 and TRBJ2-5; 10 bases are shared with TRBD2. The material sequenced was memory CD4+ T cells from PBMCs. The chain's CDR3 is CASSLVSGGTQETQYF. The DNA for the CDR3 is TGTGCCAGCAGCTTAGTTAGCGGGGGGACCCAAGAGACCCAGTACTTC.